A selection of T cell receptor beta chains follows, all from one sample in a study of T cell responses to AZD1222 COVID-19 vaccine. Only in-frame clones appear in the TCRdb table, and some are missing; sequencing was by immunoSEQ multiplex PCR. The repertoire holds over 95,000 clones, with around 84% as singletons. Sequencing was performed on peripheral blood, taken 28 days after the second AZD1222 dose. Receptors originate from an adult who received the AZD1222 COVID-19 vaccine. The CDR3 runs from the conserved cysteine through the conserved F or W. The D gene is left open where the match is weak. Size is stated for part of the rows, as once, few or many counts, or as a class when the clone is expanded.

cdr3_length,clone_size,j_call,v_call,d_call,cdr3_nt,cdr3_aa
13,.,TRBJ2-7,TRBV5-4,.,TGTGCCAGCAGCTTGGACCCCCCGGCGGAGCAGTACTTC,CASSLDPPAEQYF
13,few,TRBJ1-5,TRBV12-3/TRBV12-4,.,TGTGCCAGCAGTTTGACAGGCAATCAGCCCCAGCATTTT,CASSLTGNQPQHF
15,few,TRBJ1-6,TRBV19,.,TGTGCCAGTACCCAAGGGGGAGTAGGCAATTCACCCCTCCACTTT,CASTQGGVGNSPLHF
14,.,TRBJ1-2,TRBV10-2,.,TGCGCCAGCAGTGAAGTAGGGGTTGGCTATGGCTACACCTTC,CASSEVGVGYGYTF
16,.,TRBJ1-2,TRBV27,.,TGTGCCAGCAGTTTACGGCGGCAGTCCCTTAACTATGGCTACACCTTC,CASSLRRQSLNYGYTF
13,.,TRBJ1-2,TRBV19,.,TGTGCCTCTACACGCCCGGGGCGTAGTGGCTACACCTTC,CASTRPGRSGYTF
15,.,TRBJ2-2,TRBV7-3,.,TGTGCCAGCAGCTTAAACGGGGGCGCGGCCGGGGAGCTGTTTTTT,CASSLNGGAAGELFF
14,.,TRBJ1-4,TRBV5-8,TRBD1,TGTGCCAGCGGGCCTCAGGGGGGCTATGAAAAACTGTTTTTT,CASGPQGGYEKLFF
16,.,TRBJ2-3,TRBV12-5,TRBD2,TGTGCTAGTGGCCTCGGACTAGCGGGGGCCACAGATACGCAGTATTTT,CASGLGLAGATDTQYF
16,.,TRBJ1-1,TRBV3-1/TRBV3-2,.,TGTGCCAGCAGCCCCCCGGTGGGAGGGAGGAACACTGAAGCTTTCTTT,CASSPPVGGRNTEAFF
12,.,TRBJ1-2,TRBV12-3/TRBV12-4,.,TGTGCCAGCAGTTTACTCTCGGGTGGCTACACCTTC,CASSLLSGGYTF
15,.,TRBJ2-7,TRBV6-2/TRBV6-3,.,TGTGCCAGCAGCCTCAAACGGAATCGGGACCACGAGCAGTACTTC,CASSLKRNRDHEQYF
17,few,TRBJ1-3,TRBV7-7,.,TGTGCCAGCAGCCCTATATTACCGGACAGTTATGGAAACACCATATATTTT,CASSPILPDSYGNTIYF
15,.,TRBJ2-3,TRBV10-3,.,TGTGCCATCAGTGACCCGCGGGTCGGGCCAGATACGCAGTATTTT,CAISDPRVGPDTQYF
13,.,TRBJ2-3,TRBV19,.,TGTGCCAGTAGTACGCCCCGCACAGATACGCAGTATTTT,CASSTPRTDTQYF
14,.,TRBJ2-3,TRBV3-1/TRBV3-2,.,TGTGCCAGCAGCCAAGATCGATCGGGAACTACGCAGTATTTT,CASSQDRSGTTQYF
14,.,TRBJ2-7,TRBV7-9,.,TGTGCCAGCAGCTTAGATCTCCAGGAGTACGAGCAGTACTTC,CASSLDLQEYEQYF
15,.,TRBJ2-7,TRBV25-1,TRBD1,TGTGCCAGCAGTGGTCGACAGGGAACATCCTACGAGCAGTACTTC,CASSGRQGTSYEQYF
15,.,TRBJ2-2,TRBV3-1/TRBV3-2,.,TGTGCCAGCAGCCTAAAAGACTGGGGCACCGGGGAGCTGTTTTTT,CASSLKDWGTGELFF
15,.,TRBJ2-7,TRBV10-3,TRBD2,TGTGCCATCCGGGGGCTAGCGGGTGGGAGTGGGGAGCAGTACTTC,CAIRGLAGGSGEQYF
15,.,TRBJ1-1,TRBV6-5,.,TGTGCCAGCAGTTACTCTGAGGCAGGGCTGCGCGGAGCTTTCTTT,CASSYSEAGLRGAFF
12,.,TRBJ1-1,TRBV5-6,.,TGTGCCAGCAGCTCGGGGATAACTGAAGCTTTCTTT,CASSSGITEAFF
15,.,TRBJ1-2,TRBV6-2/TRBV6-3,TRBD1,TGTGCCAGCAGTCTACAGGGGGCATCTCGCTATGGCTACACCTTC,CASSLQGASRYGYTF
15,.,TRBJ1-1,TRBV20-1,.,TGCAGTGCTAGTGAGGGGCATTGGGAGGACACTGAAGCTTTCTTT,CSASEGHWEDTEAFF
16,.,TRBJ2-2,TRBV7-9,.,TGTGCCAGCAGCCCTATAGGGGCTACCAACACCGGGGAGCTGTTTTTT,CASSPIGATNTGELFF
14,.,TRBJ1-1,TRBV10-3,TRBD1,TGTGCCATCGGATCAGGGGGGGCGAACACTGAAGCTTTCTTT,CAIGSGGANTEAFF
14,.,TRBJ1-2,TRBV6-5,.,TGTGCCAGCAGCTCGACAGATTCTAACTATGGCTACACCTTC,CASSSTDSNYGYTF